The subject of this entry is one T cell receptor (beta chain). These data come from a study of blood T cell repertoires in COVID-19. About the study: Samples taken during acute and convalescent COVID-19 were collected in the United States, Italy and Spain. From T cells, B-cell-depleted T cells, or PBMCs came the material, which was cDNA or gDNA.

This CDR3 region has 17 residues. CDR1 is LGHDT and CDR2 is YNNKEL in the germline V gene (reference sequence). Losses at the gene ends were 2 bases for V and 6 bases for J; bases not matched to a gene: 14. How the authors handled the data: Reference gene primer amplification in the assay estimated nucleated cell counts. Repertoires were generated with immunoSEQ multiplex PCR, while TCRdb's copy carries only in-frame clones and drops some. The V and J calls and clone size are taken from that table; D and trimming were inferred from the DNA. This table holds about 150,000 clones, approximately 86% found once.

V gene TRBV3-1 (or the pseudogene TRBV3-2) combines with J gene TRBJ2-5; TRBD2 matches at 8 bases. The sequence derives from a woman aged 70-85 years with acute or convalescent COVID-19. Specimen: peripheral blood. CDR3 DNA: TGTGCCAGCAGCCAACCCCTTTTCGGGGGGGCCGGAAAGACCCAGTACTTC. This codes for CASSQPLFGGAGKTQYF.